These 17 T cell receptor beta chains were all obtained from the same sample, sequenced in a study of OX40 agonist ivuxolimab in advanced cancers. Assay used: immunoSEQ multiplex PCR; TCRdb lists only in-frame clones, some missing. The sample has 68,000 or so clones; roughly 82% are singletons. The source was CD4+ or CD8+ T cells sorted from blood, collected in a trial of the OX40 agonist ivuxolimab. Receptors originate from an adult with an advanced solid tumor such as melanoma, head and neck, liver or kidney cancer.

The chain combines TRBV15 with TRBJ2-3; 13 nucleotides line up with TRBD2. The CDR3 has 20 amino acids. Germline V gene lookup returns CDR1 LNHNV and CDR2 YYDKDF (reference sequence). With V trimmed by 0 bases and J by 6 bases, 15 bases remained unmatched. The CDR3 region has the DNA TGTGCCACCAGCAGAGATGCCGGCCTGGGACTAGCGGGATTAGTTGATACGCAGTATTTT. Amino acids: CATSRDAGLGLAGLVDTQYF.

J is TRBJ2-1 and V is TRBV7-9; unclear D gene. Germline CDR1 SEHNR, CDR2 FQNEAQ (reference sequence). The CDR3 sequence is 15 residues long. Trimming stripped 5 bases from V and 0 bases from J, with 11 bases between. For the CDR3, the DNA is TGTGCCAGCAGCCACATCTATAGCTCCTACAATGAGCAGTTCTTC. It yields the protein CASSHIYSSYNEQFF.

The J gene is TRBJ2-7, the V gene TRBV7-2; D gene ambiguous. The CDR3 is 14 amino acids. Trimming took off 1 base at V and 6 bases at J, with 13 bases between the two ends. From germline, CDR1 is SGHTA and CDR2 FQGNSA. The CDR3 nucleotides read TGTGCCAGCAGCTTAGGTGGGTCTCGTAGCGAGCAGTACTTC. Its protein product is CASSLGGSRSEQYF.

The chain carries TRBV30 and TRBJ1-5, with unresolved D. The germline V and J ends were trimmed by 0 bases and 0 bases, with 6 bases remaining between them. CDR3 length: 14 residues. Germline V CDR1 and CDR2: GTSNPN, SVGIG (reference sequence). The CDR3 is CAWSVGNSNQPQHF. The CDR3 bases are TGTGCCTGGAGTGTGGGGAATAGCAATCAGCCCCAGCATTTT.

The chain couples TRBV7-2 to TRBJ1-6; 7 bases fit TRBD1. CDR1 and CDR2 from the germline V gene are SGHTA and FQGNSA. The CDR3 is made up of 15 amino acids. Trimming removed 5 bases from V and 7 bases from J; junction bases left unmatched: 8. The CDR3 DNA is TGTGCCAGCAGCCCGGAGGGGGCAGCCAATTCACCCCTCCACTTT. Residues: CASSPEGAANSPLHF. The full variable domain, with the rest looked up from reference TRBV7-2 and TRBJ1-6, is GAGVSQSPSNKVTEKGKDVELRCDPISGHTALYWYRQSLGQGLEFLIYFQGNSAPDKSGLPSDRFSAERTGGSVSTLTIQRTQQEDSAVYLCASSPEGAANSPLHFGNGTRLTVT.

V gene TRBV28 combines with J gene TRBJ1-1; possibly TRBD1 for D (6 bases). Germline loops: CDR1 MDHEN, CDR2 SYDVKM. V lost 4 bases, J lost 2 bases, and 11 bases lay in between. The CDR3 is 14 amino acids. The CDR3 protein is CASSYRVSNTEAFF. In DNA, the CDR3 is TGTGCCAGCAGTTACAGGGTATCCAACACTGAAGCTTTCTTT.

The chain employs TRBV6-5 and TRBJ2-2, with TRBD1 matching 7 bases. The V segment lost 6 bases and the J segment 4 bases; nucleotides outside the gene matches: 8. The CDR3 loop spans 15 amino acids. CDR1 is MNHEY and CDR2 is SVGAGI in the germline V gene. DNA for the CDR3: TGTGCCAGCAGCCAAGGGGGACAGATCACCGGGGAGCTGTTTTTT. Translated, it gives CASSQGGQITGELFF.

CDR3 bases: TGTGCCAGCAGCCCCACCCTCACAGATACGCAGTATTTT. Translated, it gives CASSPTLTDTQYF. The V and J genes are TRBV28 and TRBJ2-3; D ambiguous. Germline CDR1 and CDR2: MDHEN and SYDVKM. CDR3 size: 13 residues. Trimming took 6 bases from V and 2 from J, leaving 9 bases between them.

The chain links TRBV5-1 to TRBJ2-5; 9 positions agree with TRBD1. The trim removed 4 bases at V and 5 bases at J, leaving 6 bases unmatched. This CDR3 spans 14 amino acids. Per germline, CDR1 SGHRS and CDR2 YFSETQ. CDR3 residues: CASSLRDRDETQYF. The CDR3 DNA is TGCGCCAGCAGCCTCCGGGACAGGGATGAGACCCAGTACTTC. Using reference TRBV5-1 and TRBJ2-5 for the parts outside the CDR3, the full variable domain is KAGVTQTPRYLIKTRGQQVTLSCSPISGHRSVSWYQQTPGQGLQFLFEYFSETQRNKGNFPGRFSGRQFSNSRSEMNVSTLELGDSALYLCASSLRDRDETQYFGPGTRLLVL.

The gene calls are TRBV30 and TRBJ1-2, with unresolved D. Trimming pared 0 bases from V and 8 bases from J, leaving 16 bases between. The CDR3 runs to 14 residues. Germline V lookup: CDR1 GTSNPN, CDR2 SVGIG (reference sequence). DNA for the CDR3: TGTGCCTGGAGTGTGGACCCCCGCGTGAAGGGCTACACCTTC. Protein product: CAWSVDPRVKGYTF.

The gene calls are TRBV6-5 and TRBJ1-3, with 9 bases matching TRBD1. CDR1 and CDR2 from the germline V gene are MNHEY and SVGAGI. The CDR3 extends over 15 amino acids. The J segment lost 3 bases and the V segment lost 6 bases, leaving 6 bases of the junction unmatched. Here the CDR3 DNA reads TGTGCCAGCAGCCTCGGGACAGGGAGTGGAAACACCATATATTTT. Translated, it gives CASSLGTGSGNTIYF.

CDR3 nucleotide sequence: TGTGCCAGCAGTTTCCGGGACGGATTAAATTCACCCCTCCACTTT. Residues: CASSFRDGLNSPLHF. This sequence joins TRBV6-6 and TRBJ1-6; D might be TRBD1 (5 bases). This CDR3 region has 15 residues. Germline-derived CDR1 and CDR2 are MNHNY and SVGAGI (reference sequence). V was pared by 4 bases and J by 7 bases, with 14 bases between.

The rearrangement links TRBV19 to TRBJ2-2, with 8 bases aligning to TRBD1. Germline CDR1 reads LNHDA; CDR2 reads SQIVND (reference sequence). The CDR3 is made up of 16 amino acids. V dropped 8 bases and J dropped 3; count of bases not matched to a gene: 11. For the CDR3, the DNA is TGTGCCAGTCTGGGGACAGGCCCTAGGGACACCGGGGAGCTGTTTTTT. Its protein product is CASLGTGPRDTGELFF.

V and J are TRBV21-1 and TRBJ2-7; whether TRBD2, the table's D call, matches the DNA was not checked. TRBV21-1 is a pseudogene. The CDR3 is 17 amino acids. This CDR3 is CASSKTADESYSYEQYV. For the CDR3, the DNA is TGTGCCAGCAGCAAAACAGCGGACGAATCCTACTCCTACGAGCAGTACGTC.

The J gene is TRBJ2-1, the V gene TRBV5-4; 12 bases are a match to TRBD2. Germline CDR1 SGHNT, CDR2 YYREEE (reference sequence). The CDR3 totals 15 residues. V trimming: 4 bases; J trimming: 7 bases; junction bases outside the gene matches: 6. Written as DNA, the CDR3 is TGTGCCAGCAGCCTGACTAGCGGGAGCGTTAATGAGCAGTTCTTC. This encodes CASSLTSGSVNEQFF.

The CDR3 coding sequence is TGCGCCAGCAGTCACAGCGGGATTGGGTACGAGCAGTACTTC. Protein product: CASSHSGIGYEQYF. The chain employs TRBV23-1 and TRBJ2-7; 7 bases align to TRBD2. TRBV23-1 is noted as an ORF with a role that remains uncertain. CDR3 length: 14 amino acids. V was clipped by 3 bases and J by 4 bases; unmatched bases: 6.

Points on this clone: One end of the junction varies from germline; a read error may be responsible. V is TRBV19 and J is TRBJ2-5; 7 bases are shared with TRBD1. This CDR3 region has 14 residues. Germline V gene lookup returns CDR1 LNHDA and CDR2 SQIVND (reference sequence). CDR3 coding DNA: TGTACCAGTAGCCGACAGGGCTCCCAAGAGACCCAGTACTTC. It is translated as CTSSRQGSQETQYF.